The clone carrying this TCR beta chain has a handful of counts. The antigen is unknown. The data stem from a study of CD8 T cells in ankylosing spondylitis. General study findings and limits: Disease-linked clones bore a CD8+ phenotype, appearing relatively rarely in peripheral blood.

Quantitative 5'-RACE with molecular barcodes was used to make the TCR beta libraries. One entry per CDR3 protein, called by TCRdb with MiXCR from the 5' RACE reads. The sample has a few hundred thousand distinct CDR3 sequences, 20% seen once. Germline trimming cut 4 bases from V and 2 bases from J; bases unmatched to any gene: 8. This CDR3 spans 17 amino acids. Germline loops: CDR1 MNHEY, CDR2 SVGAGI. This TCR came from a male donor with ankylosing spondylitis or in good health (not recorded which). The chain uses TRBV6-5 and TRBJ2-3; TRBD2 matches 11 bases. The sequencing input was blood, either unsorted or a sorted T cell fraction (not recorded which). The chain's CDR3 is CASSSALAGGHTDTQYF. The CDR3 region has the DNA TGTGCCAGCAGTTCCGCCCTAGCGGGGGGACACACAGATACGCAGTATTTT.